This T cell receptor beta chain was identified in a study of tumor-infiltrating lymphocytes in primary liver carcinoma. Study context: Surgeons resected the patients' primary liver carcinomas. Stage T1-T3 N0M0 tumors measured about 4.2 to 10 cm at most. Sample counts of productive TCRbeta reads spanned roughly 3.65 to 8 million; these counts were similar across tissue types.

This CDR3 comprises 15 residues. Per germline, CDR1 SQVTM and CDR2 ANQGSEA. The V and J ends lost 6 bases and 1 base, in that order; junction bases with no gene match: 6. Germline DNA was also extracted, while the blood RNA originated from unsorted whole blood. Study-wide findings and caveats: Tumor-adjacent and tumor-blood pairs displayed less overlap than did pairs of tumor regions.

This clonotype showed up many times. Its antigen is undetermined. Production of TCR beta cDNA used 400 to 650 ng total RNA together with a constant-region primer. Slightly modified ARM-PCR with three nested multiplex PCR rounds yielded TCR beta libraries. With TRBV1-TRBV30 forward primers and a C-beta reverse primer, the first two PCR rounds were run for 10 cycles each. TCRdb passed the multiplex PCR reads through MiXCR, listing each CDR3 protein once. The table has a few hundred thousand distinct CDR3 sequences, about three fifths seen once. V is TRBV29-1 and J is TRBJ2-5; 12 nucleotides agree with TRBD1. The origin of this receptor is a woman aged 25 to 39 with primary liver carcinoma and hepatitis B virus infection. The sequencing input was peripheral blood. The CDR3: CSVTPGQGAQETQYF. The CDR3 region has the DNA TGCAGCGTCACCCCGGGACAGGGGGCCCAAGAGACCCAGTACTTC.